Sequencing of this T cell receptor beta chain was carried out in a study of blood T cell repertoires in COVID-19. Across the whole study: Collection of acute and convalescent COVID-19 samples took place in the United States, Italy and Spain. T cells, B-cell-depleted T cells, or PBMCs provided the cDNA or gDNA that served as material.

In the original analysis: Scientists estimated how many nucleated cells there were by amplifying reference gene primers. The method was immunoSEQ multiplex PCR; TCRdb's version includes in-frame clones alone and lacks a portion of them. That table furnishes V, J and clone size, whereas the DNA furnished D and trimming. The table has about 220,000 clones, 84% seen once. CDR3 length: 14 amino acids. CDR1 and CDR2 (germline): SGHTA, FQGNSA. V lost 5 bases to trimming and J lost 5 bases; unmatched junction nucleotides: 4. The sequence came from a man aged 45-65 years with active or convalescent COVID-19. The chain combines TRBV7-2 with TRBJ2-5; the match to TRBD2 covers 11 bases. Sequencing used peripheral blood. The CDR3 protein is CASSEASGRETQYF. The CDR3 nucleotides read TGTGCCAGCAGCGAAGCTAGCGGGAGGGAGACCCAGTACTTC.